The clone carrying this T cell receptor beta chain was seen ten or more times. The antigen is unknown. TCRdb used MiXCR to reprocess the RT-PCR reads, holding one entry per CDR3 protein. The sample lists about 700,000 distinct CDR3 sequences, about a sixth occurring once. The data were obtained in a study of response to subunit inactivated influenza vaccine. The study's findings and limits: Few new T cells, the authors suggested, are recruited by each seasonal influenza vaccination.

CDR3 length: 17 amino acids. J was trimmed by 1 base and V by 2 bases; bases with no gene match: 5. Germline CDR1 is ENHRY and CDR2 is SYGVKD. The TCR was taken from a man aged 50 or older who received an inactivated influenza vaccine. The J gene is TRBJ2-5, the V gene TRBV10-3; 12 bases map to TRBD2. The sequenced sample was PBMCs from blood, obtained about 12 days after vaccination. CDR3 region: CAISETSGGHRQETQYF. The CDR3 region has the DNA TGTGCCATCAGTGAGACTAGCGGGGGGCATCGCCAAGAGACCCAGTACTTC.